The 12 T cell receptor beta chains listed next were all sequenced from one sample in a study of shared clonotypes between healthy human individuals. Some clones are missing from TCRdb's copy, which holds only in-frame ones; the method was immunoSEQ multiplex PCR. This sample has about 2.4 million clones, with over 85% found just once. What was sequenced was naive CD4+ T cells from PBMCs. Subset denoted: CD45RA+ positively selected. All receptors come from a man between 18 and 29 years old in good health. Some clones in this sample may be carry-over from other donors' samples.

The J gene is TRBJ2-7, the V gene TRBV9, with 11 positions matching TRBD2. Germline trimming cut 3 bases from V and 5 bases from J; bases unmatched to any gene: 4. The V gene's germline CDR1 is SGDLS and CDR2 YYNGEE. CDR3 size: 14 residues. The CDR3 loop is CASSETSGTNEQYF. CDR3 in DNA: TGTGCCAGCAGCGAGACTAGCGGGACTAACGAGCAGTACTTC.

This clone was picked up a small number of times. The chain recombines TRBV28 with TRBJ1-1; possible D gene TRBD1, 5 bases. The CDR3 has 12 residues. Germline-derived CDR1 and CDR2 are MDHEN and SYDVKM. V lost 5 bases, J lost 4 bases, and 8 bases lay in between. This CDR3 reads CASSQTVTEAFF. The CDR3 nucleotides read TGTGCCAGCAGTCAGACAGTCACTGAAGCTTTCTTT.

V and J are TRBV5-5 and TRBJ2-2; TRBD1 is a possible D gene (6 bases). Germline V CDR1 and CDR2: SGHKS, YYEKEE (reference sequence). This CDR3 contains 13 residues. The V and J ends lost 3 bases and 5 bases respectively, with 8 bases between them. The CDR3 sequence is CASSSQGTGELFF. CDR3 coding DNA: TGTGCCAGCAGCTCACAGGGTACCGGGGAGCTGTTTTTT. Based on the CDR3 plus reference TRBV5-5 and TRBJ2-2, the full variable domain is DAGVTQSPTHLIKTRGQQVTLRCSPISGHKSVSWYQQVLGQGPQFIFQYYEKEERGRGNFPDRFSARQFPNYSSELNVNALLLGDSALYLCASSSQGTGELFFGEGSRLTVL.

The chain is built from TRBV2 and TRBJ2-7, with D hard to call. V was cut by 6 bases and J by 0 bases, with 12 bases left in between. Per germline, CDR1 SNHLY and CDR2 FYNNEI. The CDR3 covers 14 residues. CDR3 region: CASRRDPSSYEQYF. The CDR3 coding sequence is TGTGCCAGCAGACGAGACCCAAGCTCCTACGAGCAGTACTTC.

The rearrangement joins TRBV6-5 to TRBJ1-3; D is undetermined. Germline values: CDR1 MNHEY, CDR2 SVGAGI. There are 15 residues in the CDR3. The ends were cut back, 6 bases at V and 0 bases at J, with 12 bases in the middle. The CDR3 loop is CASRRTAFSGNTIYF. The CDR3 DNA follows: TGTGCCAGCAGAAGGACGGCGTTCTCTGGAAACACCATATATTTT.

The chain is built from TRBV7-8 and TRBJ1-6; tentative D call: TRBD1 (6 bases). Trimming took off 6 bases at V and 9 bases at J, with 12 bases between the two ends. The CDR3 is 13 amino acids. Germline lookup yields CDR1 SGHVS and CDR2 FQNEAQ. The chain's CDR3 is CASSRLQGSPLHF. The CDR3 nucleotides read TGTGCCAGCAGTCGATTACAGGGTTCACCCCTCCACTTT.

The chain is built from TRBV29-1 and TRBJ2-1, with D possibly matching TRBD1 (5 bases). This CDR3 spans 14 amino acids. CDR1 SQVTM and CDR2 ANQGSEA come from the germline V gene. The V end lost 6 bases, the J end lost 4 bases, and 16 bases lay between the germline ends. The CDR3 nucleotides read TGCAGCGTGCGGCGGCAGGGTTTGTACAATGAGCAGTTCTTC. Protein product: CSVRRQGLYNEQFF.

The V call is TRBV6-4, the J call TRBJ2-1, with TRBD1 matching over 8 bases. Germline CDR1 and CDR2: MRHNA and SNTAGT. This CDR3 has 16 residues. V lost 0 bases to trimming and J lost 5 bases; unmatched junction nucleotides: 6. CDR3 nucleotide sequence: TGTGCCAGCAGTGACTCCGGGACAGGCGCCCACAATGAGCAGTTCTTC. It encodes CASSDSGTGAHNEQFF.

The chain carries TRBV5-1 and TRBJ1-2, with D unresolved. Germline CDR1 and CDR2: SGHRS and YFSETQ. The CDR3 loop spans 16 amino acids. With 0 bases removed from V and 6 bases from J, the gap between germline ends came to 18 bases. CDR3 in DNA: TGCGCCAGCAGCTTGGTTTTTCCGCGTGAGCGACATGGCTACACCTTC. Amino acids: CASSLVFPRERHGYTF. The full variable domain, completed using reference TRBV5-1 and TRBJ1-2, is KAGVTQTPRYLIKTRGQQVTLSCSPISGHRSVSWYQQTPGQGLQFLFEYFSETQRNKGNFPGRFSGRQFSNSRSEMNVSTLELGDSALYLCASSLVFPRERHGYTFGSGTRLTVV.

The V gene is TRBV6-5, the J gene TRBJ2-7; D not resolved. The CDR3 is 15 amino acids. Trimming took 5 bases from V and 2 from J, leaving 16 bases between them. Germline CDR1 is MNHEY and CDR2 is SVGAGI. The CDR3: CASSPSRISTYEQYF. The CDR3 DNA reads TGTGCCAGCAGTCCCTCAAGGATCTCAACCTACGAGCAGTACTTC.

This clone was detected only a few times. CDR3 protein: CASSPGTGEKLFF. The CDR3 nucleotides are TGTGCCAGCAGCCCGGGGACTGGCGAAAAACTGTTTTTT. V and J are TRBV7-3 and TRBJ1-4, with D perhaps matching TRBD1 (5 bases). Per the germline V gene, CDR1 is SGHTA and CDR2 is FQGTGA. The CDR3 contains 13 residues. V was shortened by 5 bases and J by 8 bases, with 12 bases between the two germline ends.

This clone was seen only once. The chain links TRBV7-9 to TRBJ2-7, with TRBD2 as a possible D gene (6 bases). CDR3 length: 16 amino acids. V was pared by 6 bases and J by 1 base, with 19 bases between. Germline-derived CDR1 and CDR2 are SEHNR and FQNEAQ (reference sequence). The CDR3 loop reads CASSRSADYTSYEQYF. The CDR3 coding sequence is TGTGCCAGCAGTCGATCCGCGGACTACACTTCCTACGAGCAGTACTTC. The whole variable domain, remainder taken from reference TRBV7-9 and TRBJ2-7, is DTGVSQNPRHKITKRGQNVTFRCDPISEHNRLYWYRQTLGQGPEFLTYFQNEAQLEKSRLLSDRFSAERPKGSFSTLEIQRTEQGDSAMYLCASSRSADYTSYEQYFGPGTRLTVT.